Shown below are 15 T cell receptor beta chains from a single sample sequenced in a study of T cell therapy after organ transplantation (dated by TCRdb to the late 2010s). Which antigens these TCRs recognize remains unknown. The sample's time point label, in plain terms: 20-29 weeks after completion of therapy. The library was made by the immunoSEQ multiplex PCR assay. The immuneACCESS repertoire file appears here via TCRdb, limited to in-frame rearrangements. These files lack a portion of the clones; in checked studies, under half of the deficit traces to unresolved V genes, and the cause of the others is not known. In this sample the table shows around 19,000 clones, roughly 84% of which occur a single time. Approximately 33% of the sample comes from the top ten. Sequences were derived from CD8+ T cells from blood, sampled after autologous CMV-specific T cell therapy. The origin of the receptors is a human patient who had received a solid organ transplant and had CMV disease. Donor T cells from the graft may be present among the T cells after a transplant.

The chain employs TRBV6-5 and TRBJ2-5, with TRBD1 as a possible D gene (6 bases). V was cut by 6 bases and J by 0 bases, with 14 bases left in between. This CDR3 comprises 15 residues. In germline, CDR1 is MNHEY, CDR2 SVGAGI. The CDR3 protein is CASRVDRTYQETQYF. The CDR3 DNA reads as TGTGCCAGCAGAGTAGACAGGACCTACCAAGAGACCCAGTACTTC.

The chain is built from TRBV4-2 and TRBJ1-1, with 7 bases matching TRBD1. V lost 4 bases to trimming and J lost 8 bases; unmatched junction nucleotides: 4. The germline CDR1 and CDR2 sequences are LGHNA and YNFKEQ. The CDR3 is made up of 12 amino acids. The CDR3 DNA reads TGTGCCAGCAGCCCACGGACAGGAGAAGCTTTCTTT. It is translated as CASSPRTGEAFF.

This clone was seen a single time. The V and J genes are TRBV6-5 and TRBJ1-1; tentatively, D is TRBD1 (6 bases). The CDR3 spans 14 residues. Trimming removed 6 bases from V and 1 base from J, with 12 bases in between. Germline CDR1 is MNHEY and CDR2 is SVGAGI. The CDR3 region is CASREDRWNTEAFF. The DNA for the CDR3 is TGTGCCAGCAGAGAAGACAGGTGGAACACTGAAGCTTTCTTT.

J is TRBJ2-5 and V is TRBV10-3; 8 nucleotides align to TRBD1. CDR1 and CDR2 (germline): ENHRY, SYGVKD. CDR3 length equals 14 residues. V was clipped by 2 bases and J by 5 bases; unmatched bases: 4. The CDR3 coding sequence is TGTGCCATCAGTGAGGGACAGGGAGAGGAGACCCAGTACTTC. Amino acid sequence: CAISEGQGEETQYF.

The genes are TRBV4-3 and TRBJ2-7; either TRBD1 or TRBD2 may supply D (5 bases each). Per germline, CDR1 LGHNA and CDR2 YSLEER. CDR3 length equals 15 residues. V lost 4 bases, J lost 2 bases, and 15 bases lay in between. The CDR3, as DNA: TGCGCCAGCAGCCCCCCCGGGGCAGGCGCCTACGAGCAGTACTTC. It codes for CASSPPGAGAYEQYF.

This chain joins TRBV7-8 and TRBJ2-1; 7 bases align to TRBD1. Germline loops: CDR1 SGHVS, CDR2 FQNEAQ. There are 12 residues in the CDR3. The CDR3 DNA reads as TGTGCAGGGGGCCCTAACATCAATGAGCAGTTCTTC. Its translation is CAGGPNINEQFF.

This sequence joins TRBV4-2 and TRBJ2-7; possibly TRBD1 for D (5 bases). The CDR3 loop spans 15 amino acids. Per the germline V gene, CDR1 is LGHNA and CDR2 is YNFKEQ. V gave up 0 bases and J gave up 1 base, with 10 bases separating them. The CDR3 loop is CASSQEQGRSYEQYF. CDR3 nucleotides: TGTGCCAGCAGCCAAGAGCAGGGTAGGTCCTACGAGCAGTACTTC.

The V and J genes are TRBV5-1 and TRBJ2-5, with TRBD2 matching 13 bases. The CDR3 sequence is 15 residues long. The V gene's germline CDR1 is SGHRS and CDR2 YFSETQ. The V segment lost 4 bases and the J segment 5 bases; nucleotides outside the gene matches: 5. CDR3 amino acids: CASSTGLAGAETQYF. In DNA, the CDR3 is TGCGCCAGCAGCACCGGACTAGCGGGGGCTGAGACCCAGTACTTC.

This chain joins TRBV18 and TRBJ1-5; no reliable D call. This CDR3 spans 16 amino acids. Germline CDR1 reads KGHSH; CDR2 reads LQKENI. The V and J ends lost 6 bases and 0 bases respectively, with 15 bases between them. The CDR3 here is CASSLSDAYSNQPQHF. CDR3 DNA sequence: TGTGCCAGCTCCCTCTCGGACGCTTATAGCAATCAGCCCCAGCATTTT. Filled out from reference TRBV18 and TRBJ1-5, the complete variable domain reads NAGVMQNPRHLVRRRGQEARLRCSPMKGHSHVYWYRQLPEEGLKFMVYLQKENIIDESGMPKERFSAEFPKEGPSILRIQQVVRGDSAAYFCASSLSDAYSNQPQHFGDGTRLSIL.

The chain employs TRBV13 and TRBJ1-2, with TRBD1 identical over 9 bases. J was trimmed by 7 bases and V by 6 bases; bases with no gene match: 12. Germline CDR1 and CDR2: PRHDT and FYEKMQ (reference sequence). This CDR3 has 15 residues. For the CDR3, the DNA is TGTGCCAGCAGGGTTTTCGGGACAGGGCTGAGTGGCTACACCTTC. This gives the protein CASRVFGTGLSGYTF.

This chain joins TRBV6-6 and TRBJ2-1; possibly TRBD2 for D (5 bases). Germline V lookup: CDR1 MNHNY, CDR2 SVGAGI (reference sequence). The V end lost 4 bases, the J end lost 8 bases, and 15 bases lay between the germline ends. The CDR3 consists of 14 residues. The DNA of the CDR3 is TGTGCCAGCAGTTCGGACTCCCGAAGGGATGAGCAGTTCTTC. Translating gives CASSSDSRRDEQFF.

The rearrangement uses TRBV7-9 and TRBJ2-1; maybe TRBD2 (6 bases). The CDR3 sequence is 12 residues long. CDR1 and CDR2 from the germline V gene are SEHNR and FQNEAQ (reference sequence). V lost 1 base and J 11 bases, leaving 9 bases between the germline ends. The CDR3: CASSLDGLKQFF. The CDR3, as DNA: TGTGCCAGCAGCTTAGATGGACTAAAGCAGTTCTTC.

V gene TRBV28 combines with J gene TRBJ2-7; 9 bases are a match to TRBD1. Losses at the gene ends were 9 bases for V and 5 bases for J; bases not matched to a gene: 5. In germline, CDR1 is MDHEN, CDR2 SYDVKM. This CDR3 has 12 residues. The CDR3 loop is CASDRGSNEQYF. Here the CDR3 DNA reads TGTGCCAGTGACAGGGGGAGCAACGAGCAGTACTTC.

The chain combines TRBV7-9 with TRBJ1-3; the D is unclear. The length of the CDR3 is 12 residues. Germline CDR1 is SEHNR and CDR2 is FQNEAQ (reference sequence). V shed 2 bases and J shed 8 bases, with 7 bases lying between them. As DNA, the CDR3 is TGTGCCAGCAGCTTATCCGGGGACACCATATATTTT. It specifies CASSLSGDTIYF.

This clone has a single count. The chain joins TRBV19 to TRBJ2-2; no firm D call. The CDR3 extends over 11 amino acids. The V end was cut by 5 bases, the J end by 6 bases, with 4 bases between. Germline CDR1 and CDR2: LNHDA and SQIVND (reference sequence). CDR3 residues: CASSLPGELFF. CDR3 DNA sequence: TGTGCCAGTAGTCTTCCCGGGGAGCTGTTTTTT.